This TCR beta chain was identified in a study of cytomegalovirus exposure and HLA in healthy donors. Overall study: In a previous analysis, some 110 million unique TCR beta sequences were found from about 179 million T cells.

In regard to this clone: Its antigen remains unknown.

The CDR3 is 16 amino acids. V lost 0 bases, J lost 2 bases, and 14 bases lay in between. The germline V gene has CDR1 SGHRS and CDR2 YFSETQ. General study points: 87-base-pair reads could not separate some V segments, including TRBV6-2 and TRBV6-3. With DRB1 most and HLA-C fewest, TCR association rates differed between HLA loci in a later analysis.

Vbeta (60) and Jbeta (13) primers were used in the PCR. TCRdb's table, derived via immunoSEQ multiplex PCR, lists solely in-frame clones and lacks some. Among 150,000 to 200,000 clones listed, roughly four fifths were seen once. The receptor was derived from a woman in her thirties or forties in good health and CMV-seronegative. The sequencing sample was made of PBMCs. This chain uses TRBV5-1 with TRBJ1-2; D remains unclear. The CDR3 spells CASSLGRLPSNYGYTF. Here the CDR3 DNA reads TGCGCCAGCAGCTTGGGCCGCCTACCTTCAAACTATGGCTACACCTTC.